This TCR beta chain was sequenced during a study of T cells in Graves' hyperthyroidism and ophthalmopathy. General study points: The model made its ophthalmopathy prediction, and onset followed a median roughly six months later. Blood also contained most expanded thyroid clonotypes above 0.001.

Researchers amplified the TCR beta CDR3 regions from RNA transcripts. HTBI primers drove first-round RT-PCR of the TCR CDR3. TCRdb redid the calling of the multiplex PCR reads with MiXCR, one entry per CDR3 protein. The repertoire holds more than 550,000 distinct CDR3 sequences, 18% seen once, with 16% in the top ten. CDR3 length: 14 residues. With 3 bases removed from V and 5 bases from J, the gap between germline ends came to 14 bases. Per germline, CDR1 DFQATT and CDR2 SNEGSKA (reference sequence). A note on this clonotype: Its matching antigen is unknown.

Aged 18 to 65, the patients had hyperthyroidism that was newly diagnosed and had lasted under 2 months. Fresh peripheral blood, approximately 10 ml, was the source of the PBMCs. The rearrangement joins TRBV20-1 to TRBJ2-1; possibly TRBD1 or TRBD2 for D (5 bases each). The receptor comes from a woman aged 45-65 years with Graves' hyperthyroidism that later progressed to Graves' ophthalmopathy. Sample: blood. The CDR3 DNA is TGCAGTGCTAGTGGAGAGGGGTTTGACAATGAGCAGTTCTTC. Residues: CSASGEGFDNEQFF.